These 15 T cell receptor beta chains came from one sample sequenced in a study of blood T cells in healthy people across ages. Alongside a J-beta primer mix, a sample-barcoded 5' primer served in a second PCR lasting about 7 to 12 cycles. One entry per CDR3 protein, called by TCRdb with MiXCR from the 5' RACE reads. The table includes hundreds of thousands of distinct CDR3 sequences, around 50% detected once. Sequencing input: blood. The receptors were sampled from a woman of 80 years or more in good health.

In regard to this clonotype: One base away lies a much larger clone, so this may be a sequencing read error. This chain joins TRBV5-1 and TRBJ2-3; perhaps TRBD1 as D (7 bases). This CDR3 contains 16 residues. With 9 bases removed from V and 0 bases from J, the gap between germline ends came to 20 bases. The V gene's germline CDR1 is SGHRS and CDR2 YFSETQ. The CDR3 loop reads CANSYARGASTDTQYF. The CDR3 region has the DNA TGCGCCAACAGTTATGCCAGGGGGGCTAGCACAGATACGCAGTATTTT. The whole variable domain, remainder taken from reference TRBV5-1 and TRBJ2-3, is KAGVTQTPRYLIKTRGQQVTLSCSPISGHRSVSWYQQTPGQGLQFLFEYFSETQRNKGNFPGRFSGRQFSNSRSEMNVSTLELGDSALYLCANSYARGASTDTQYFGPGTRLTVL.

The genes are TRBV6-5 and TRBJ2-6; D remains unclear. V was pared by 0 bases and J by 0 bases, with 12 bases between. The CDR3 extends over 18 amino acids. Germline V lookup: CDR1 MNHEY, CDR2 SVGAGI. The CDR3 coding sequence is TGTGCCAGCAGTTACTCGAGTTCGGCGAGCTCTGGGGCCAACGTCCTGACTTTC. Translation gives CASSYSSSASSGANVLTF.

Only one count was recorded for this clonotype. The chain recombines TRBV9 with TRBJ1-4; TRBD1 matches at 7 bases. The trim removed 4 bases at V and 2 bases at J, leaving 5 bases unmatched. CDR3 size: 15 residues. CDR1 SGDLS and CDR2 YYNGEE come from the germline V gene. Here the CDR3 DNA reads TGTGCCAGCAGCCCACCGACAGGGACTAATGAAAAACTGTTTTTT. Residues: CASSPPTGTNEKLFF.

The chain is built from TRBV7-9 and TRBJ2-4, with D tentatively TRBD1 (6 bases). Near its end, the DNA agrees better with TRBJ2-5, so the J call may be wrong. The CDR3 spans 15 residues. Germline V gene data show CDR1 as SEHNR and CDR2 as FQNEAQ (reference sequence). CDR3 region: CASSLVIRTEETQYF. The CDR3 DNA is TGTGCCAGCAGCTTAGTTATCAGGACAGAAGAGACCCAGTACTTC.

The chain is built from TRBV2 and TRBJ2-2; the match to TRBD2 covers 7 bases. The CDR3 length is 14 residues. Germline CDR1 and CDR2: SNHLY and FYNNEI. Trimming took 6 bases from V and 4 from J; bases not matched to a gene: 5. CDR3 sequence: CASRGLLATGELFF. The CDR3 region has the DNA TGTGCCAGCAGGGGACTATTAGCCACCGGGGAGCTGTTTTTT.

This clonotype appeared once. The CDR3 DNA reads TGTGCCAGCAGCACCAGGACCAAAAACATTCAGTACTTC. Its translation is CASSTRTKNIQYF. The genes are TRBV12-3 or TRBV12-4 and TRBJ2-4; D call uncertain. The CDR3 is 13 amino acids. The V end was cut by 6 bases, the J end by 2 bases, with 8 bases between.

This clonotype was observed many times. The chain carries TRBV7-9 and TRBJ2-5; 8 bases line up with TRBD1. V was pared by 3 bases and J by 5 bases, with 8 bases of the junction left unmatched. CDR1 is SEHNR and CDR2 is FQNEAQ in the germline V gene (reference sequence). This CDR3 comprises 15 residues. CDR3 sequence reads: CASSFLGTGVETQYF. CDR3 bases: TGTGCCAGCAGCTTTCTTGGGACAGGAGTGGAGACCCAGTACTTC.

This clonotype was picked up many times. The V call is TRBV6-1, the J call TRBJ2-7; 10 bases line up with TRBD1. Germline loops: CDR1 MNHNS, CDR2 SASEGT. There are 14 residues in the CDR3. V lost 7 bases, J lost 3 bases, and 6 bases stayed unmatched. CDR3 DNA: TGTGCCAGCAATAACGGACAGGGGGGCTACGAGCAGTACTTC. This gives the protein CASNNGQGGYEQYF.

This clonotype occurred many times. The chain has TRBV7-2 and TRBJ2-1; the match to TRBD1 covers 7 bases. The CDR3 consists of 13 residues. Germline lookup yields CDR1 SGHTA and CDR2 FQGNSA. The ends lost 4 bases at V and 5 bases at J; junction bases unmatched: 2. The CDR3 DNA follows: TGTGCCAGCAGCTCCGGGACAGACAATGAGCAGTTCTTC. It translates to CASSSGTDNEQFF.

The table lists this clonotype with a count of one. This chain connects TRBV6-6 to TRBJ2-1; TRBD1 might be the D (6 bases). Germline V CDR1 and CDR2: MNHNY, SVGAGI (reference sequence). V lost 2 bases and J lost 2, with 10 bases in between. The length of the CDR3 is 15 residues. The CDR3 loop reads CASSYGQNPYNEQFF. The CDR3 coding sequence is TGTGCCAGCAGTTACGGACAGAATCCCTACAATGAGCAGTTCTTC.

This clonotype was recorded at least ten times. The chain couples TRBV10-3 to TRBJ2-7, with a tentative D call TRBD1 (5 bases). CDR3 length: 13 residues. V lost 10 bases to trimming and J lost 4 bases, with 17 bases between them. The germline CDR1 and CDR2 sequences are ENHRY and SYGVKD. CDR3 amino acids: CATQGIGSYEQYF. CDR3 nucleotide sequence: TGTGCCACCCAGGGTATTGGGTCATACGAGCAGTACTTC.

The V call is TRBV29-1, the J call TRBJ2-5, with 8 positions matching TRBD1. The CDR3 runs 15 residues. The germline gives CDR1 SQVTM, CDR2 ANQGSEA. J gave up 5 bases and V 2 bases, and 10 bases lay outside the gene matches. The CDR3, as DNA: TGCAGCGTTGAACCGGGACAGGAGACGTCGGAGACCCAGTACTTC. Translation: CSVEPGQETSETQYF.

Notes on this clonotype: It may be a read error: a sequence one base away is much more abundant. CDR3 sequence (DNA): TGCGCCCGCAGCCATCCGACTAGCGGGGCCTACAATGAGCAGTTCTTC. This sequence encodes CARSHPTSGAYNEQFF. The J gene is TRBJ2-1, the V gene TRBV4-1; 11 bases match TRBD2. The CDR3 loop spans 16 amino acids. Germline V CDR1 and CDR2: MGHRA, YSYEKL.

This sequence joins TRBV11-2 and TRBJ1-4, with 7 positions matching TRBD1. The CDR3 sequence is 14 residues long. The ends lost 5 bases at V and 4 bases at J; junction bases unmatched: 4. Germline V gene lookup returns CDR1 SGHAT and CDR2 FQNNGV. DNA for the CDR3: TGTGCCAGCAGCCCCCCAGGGGGTAATGAAAAACTGTTTTTT. Its translation is CASSPPGGNEKLFF.

This clonotype was recorded at least ten times. The chain couples TRBV6-5 to TRBJ1-2, with D maybe TRBD1 (5 bases). The CDR3 contains 13 residues. Trimming stripped 5 bases from V and 8 bases from J, with 15 bases between. Germline V gives CDR1 MNHEY, CDR2 SVGAGI. CDR3 sequence reads: CASSPDGGAGYTF. The CDR3, as DNA: TGTGCCAGCAGTCCGGACGGGGGAGCGGGCTACACCTTC.